This T cell receptor (beta chain) was identified during a study of OX40 agonist ivuxolimab in advanced cancers. A note on the overall study: Ivuxolimab was a fully human IgG2 agonistic monoclonal antibody targeting the costimulatory receptor OX40 (CD134). Intravenous ivuxolimab was administered to patients every 2 weeks at six dose levels: 0.01, 0.1, 0.3, 1.5, 3 and 10 mg/kg. Of the 50 or so patients in dose escalation, some 20 had hepatocellular carcinoma, some 15 had melanoma, 9 had renal cell carcinoma and 9 had head and neck cancer. In the dose-escalation cohort, approximately 80% of patients were male, and the mean age was 60 years with a range of roughly 23 to 79. Prior anti-PD-1, anti-PD-L1 or anti-CTLA-4 therapy was permitted, and approximately 40% of dose-escalation patients had received checkpoint inhibitors. Partial responses were achieved by three dose-escalation patients, of whom one had hepatocellular carcinoma and two had cutaneous melanoma. Peripheral TCRbeta sequencing was intended to test whether TCR sequence diversity was altered and clonal T-cell expansion was caused by ivuxolimab. The paper reports the monotherapy dose-escalation portion (N = 52 patients) of the phase I ivuxolimab trial. General study outcomes and caveats: Low levels of normalized T-cell clonal expansion were also seen in some patients who did not respond. Antigen specificity was not determined for the clonally expanded peripheral T cells. At doses of 0.1 to 3.0 mg/kg, clonal expansion of both CD4+ and CD8+ blood T cells was observed from baseline to week 6. Partial responders in the 0.1-3.0 mg/kg groups had among the lowest normalized peripheral clonal expansion, especially among CD8+ T cells. On average, CD8+ T cells showed more expanded clones than CD4+ T cells after ivuxolimab.

For this clone: Its antigen remains unidentified. No base quality values were provided; no much bigger clone lies one nucleotide off.

For sequencing of the TCRbeta CDR3 region, genomic DNA was extracted from the sorted cells. The immunoSEQ Assay was used to sequence the TCRbeta CDR3 regions. TCRdb's version of the immuneACCESS table is confined to in-frame rearrangements and falls short of the full clone set. An unresolved V gene accounts for under half of the shortfall where checked; the remainder is of unknown origin. This sample gives around 77,000 clones in total; approximately 78% of them show up just once. The top ten constitute around 5% of the sample. The cysteine opens and the phenylalanine closes a CDR3 of 14 amino acids. Left in the record is the CDR3 DNA by itself, 42 bases read in frame from the first base. V and J are trimmed by 6 bases and 8 bases, and the gene matches miss 12 bases of the junction. CDR1 and CDR2, per the germline V gene (reference sequence), are MNHEY and SMNVEV. Patients with autoimmune disease history or receiving systemic immunosuppression were excluded from the trial. Peripheral blood for TCR sequencing was collected from all dose cohorts at baseline, on cycle 4 day 1, and on cycle 7 day 1. Samples came from an open-label, multicenter, first-in-human phase I dose-escalation trial of ivuxolimab. Adults with locally advanced or metastatic head and neck squamous cell, hepatocellular, melanoma or renal cell carcinoma were enrolled in the trial. Before TCR sequencing, CD4+ and CD8+ T cells were separately sorted from peripheral blood.

Here the sequenced sample was CD4+ or CD8+ T cells sorted from blood, taken in a trial of the OX40 agonist ivuxolimab. Recombination connected TRBV27 to TRBJ1-1, and TRBD1 aligns with 7 junction nucleotides. This clonotype was sampled from an adult with an advanced solid tumor such as melanoma, head and neck, liver or kidney cancer. The sequenced DNA is TGTGCCAGCAGATCTGGACAGGTGAATGCAGAAGCTTTCTTT. Translated, it gives CASRSGQVNAEAFF.